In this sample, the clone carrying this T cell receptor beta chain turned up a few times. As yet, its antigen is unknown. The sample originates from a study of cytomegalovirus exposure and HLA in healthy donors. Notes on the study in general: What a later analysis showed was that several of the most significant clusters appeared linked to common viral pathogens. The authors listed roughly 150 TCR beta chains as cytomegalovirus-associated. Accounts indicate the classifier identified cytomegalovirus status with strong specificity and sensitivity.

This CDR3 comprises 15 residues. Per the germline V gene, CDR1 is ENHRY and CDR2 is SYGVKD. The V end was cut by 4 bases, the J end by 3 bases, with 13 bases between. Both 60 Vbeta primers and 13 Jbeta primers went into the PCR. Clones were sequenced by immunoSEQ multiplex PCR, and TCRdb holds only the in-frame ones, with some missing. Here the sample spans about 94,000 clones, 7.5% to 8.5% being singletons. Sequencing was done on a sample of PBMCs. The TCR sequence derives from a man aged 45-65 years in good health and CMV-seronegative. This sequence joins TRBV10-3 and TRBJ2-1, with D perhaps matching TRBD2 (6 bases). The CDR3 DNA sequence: TGTGCCATCAGTGTGGCCGGGAGAAACTACAATGAGCAGTTCTTC. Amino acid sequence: CAISVAGRNYNEQFF.